This TCR beta chain was sequenced for a study of PD-1 blockade in classical Hodgkin lymphoma. Profiled with immunoSEQ multiplex PCR; TCRdb holds only in-frame clones, not every one. Seen here are roughly 100,000 clones, more than 70% observed once, and the top ten hold around 20%. Time point meaning: cycle 4 day 1 (C4D1), after five to seven weeks of nivolumab. Each patient relapsed following autologous stem cell transplantation, and prior brentuximab vedotin exposure differed. CDR3 length equals 16 residues. Per germline, CDR1 SGHVS and CDR2 FQNEAQ. The junction had 8 bases not matched to a gene; V was cut back by 3 bases and J by 3 bases.

The sample here was peripheral blood mononuclear cells (PBMCs), taken before the fourth cycle of nivolumab. The clonotype comes from a human donor with classical Hodgkin lymphoma. The chain employs TRBV7-8 and TRBJ2-3; 8 bases fit TRBD2. The CDR3 is CASSLSATSVTDTQYF. CDR3 nucleotide sequence: TGTGCCAGCAGCTTGAGTGCGACTAGCGTGACAGATACGCAGTATTTT.